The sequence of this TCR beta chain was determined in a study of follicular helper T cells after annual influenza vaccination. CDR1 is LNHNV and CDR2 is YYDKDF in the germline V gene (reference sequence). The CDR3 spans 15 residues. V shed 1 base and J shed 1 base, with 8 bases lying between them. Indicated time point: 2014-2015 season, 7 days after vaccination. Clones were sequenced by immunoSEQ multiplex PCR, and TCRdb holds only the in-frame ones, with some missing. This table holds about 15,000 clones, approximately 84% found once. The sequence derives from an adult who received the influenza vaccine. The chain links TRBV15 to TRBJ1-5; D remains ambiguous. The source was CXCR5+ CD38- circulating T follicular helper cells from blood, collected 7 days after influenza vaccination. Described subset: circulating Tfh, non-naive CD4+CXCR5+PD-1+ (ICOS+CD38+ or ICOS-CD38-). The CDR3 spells CATSRVSQSNQPQHF. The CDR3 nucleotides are TGTGCCACCAGCAGAGTTTCGCAGAGCAATCAGCCCCAGCATTTT.